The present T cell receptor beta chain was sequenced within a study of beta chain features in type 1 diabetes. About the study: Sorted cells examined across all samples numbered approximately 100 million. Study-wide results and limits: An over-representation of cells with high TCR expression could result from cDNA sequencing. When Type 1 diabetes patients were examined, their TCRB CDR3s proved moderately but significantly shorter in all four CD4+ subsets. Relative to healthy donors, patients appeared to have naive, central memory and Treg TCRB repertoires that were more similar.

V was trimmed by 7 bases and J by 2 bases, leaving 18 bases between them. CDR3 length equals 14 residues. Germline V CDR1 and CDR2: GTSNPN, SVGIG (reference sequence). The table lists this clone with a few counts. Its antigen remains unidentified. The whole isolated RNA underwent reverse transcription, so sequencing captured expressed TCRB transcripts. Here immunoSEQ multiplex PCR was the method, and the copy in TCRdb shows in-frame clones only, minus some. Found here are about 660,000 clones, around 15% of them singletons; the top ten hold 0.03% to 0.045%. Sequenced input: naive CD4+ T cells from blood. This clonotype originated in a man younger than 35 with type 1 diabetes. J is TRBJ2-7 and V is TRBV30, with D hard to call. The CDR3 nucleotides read TGTGCCTCAAAACTTTGGGTGGGCGCCTACGAGCAGTACTTC. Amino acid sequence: CASKLWVGAYEQYF.